In this sample, the clone carrying this T cell receptor beta chain turned up many times. The antigen remains unidentified. The V end was cut by 3 bases, the J end by 4 bases, with 12 bases between. The CDR3 sequence is 14 residues long. Looked up from germline, CDR1 is SNHLY and CDR2 is FYNNEI. The sample originates from a study of regulatory T cells in long-lasting Graves disease. Study findings and constraints: With persistent disease, TRBV28, TRBJ1-2 and TRBJ2-5 were the favored segments. Patients whose Graves' disease persisted exhibited lower TCR diversity than those newly diagnosed.

Arm-PCR of CDR3 regions and iRepertoire HTBI primers were the basis on which TCR beta libraries were built. One entry per CDR3 protein results from TCRdb running MiXCR on the multiplex PCR reads. Altogether roughly 470,000 distinct CDR3 sequences are present, 20% being singletons, with the ten largest covering 7.8%. The time point is: persistent/refractory GD, antithyroid drugs over 5 years with positive TRAb. Isolated PBMC RNA provided the starting material for the TCR library. Blood from the periphery, approximately 9 milliliters in all, was drawn into EDTA tubes. The input for sequencing was peripheral blood mononuclear cells (PBMCs), taken when the disease was refractory, from a patient treated with antithyroid drugs. This sequence was found in a female donor with Graves disease. This chain connects TRBV2 to TRBJ1-1; tentatively, D is TRBD1 (6 bases). The CDR3, as DNA: TGTGCCAGCAGTGATCGGGGAGGGGGCACTGAAGCTTTCTTT. Protein sequence: CASSDRGGGTEAFF.